The 19 T cell receptor beta chains presented below share a single source sample, sequenced in a study of patients with pleural tuberculosis. From the reads, TCRdb called clonotypes with MiXCR, one entry per CDR3 protein. The sample records around 30,000 distinct CDR3 sequences, more than 15% being singletons. Sequenced: peripheral blood. The receptors were gathered from a human donor with pleural tuberculosis.

Ten or more counts support this clonotype. J is TRBJ2-7 and V is TRBV7-2, with a tentative D call TRBD2 (6 bases). The V end lost 5 bases, the J end lost 2 bases, and 13 bases lay between the germline ends. CDR1 is SGHTA, CDR2 FQGNSA, per germline. The CDR3 contains 14 residues. In nucleotides, the CDR3 is TGTGCCAGCAGCACCGGGGGTCCCACCTACGAGCAGTACTTC. As protein: CASSTGGPTYEQYF. Using reference TRBV7-2 and TRBJ2-7 for the parts outside the CDR3, the full variable domain is GAGVSQSPSNKVTEKGKDVELRCDPISGHTALYWYRQSLGQGLEFLIYFQGNSAPDKSGLPSDRFSAERTGGSVSTLTIQRTQQEDSAVYLCASSTGGPTYEQYFGPGTRLTVT.

Of note for this clonotype: This could be a read error, since a much larger clone is one nucleotide away. The rearrangement links TRBV7-7 to TRBJ2-5; perhaps D is TRBD1 or TRBD2 (5 bases each). Germline values: CDR1 SSHAT, CDR2 FNYEAQ (reference sequence). The CDR3 contains 13 residues. The CDR3 loop is CASSRDQTGTKYF. The CDR3 nucleotides are TGTGCTAGCAGCCGGGACCAAACTGGGACCAAGTACTTC.

This clonotype showed up many times. This chain connects TRBV7-9 to TRBJ2-3; D possibly corresponds to TRBD2 (6 bases). CDR3 length equals 14 residues. The germline CDR1 and CDR2 sequences are SEHNR and FQNEAQ (reference sequence). V was pared by 2 bases and J by 4 bases, with 10 bases between. The CDR3 protein is CASSLTTSSDTQYF. The CDR3 DNA sequence: TGTGCCAGCAGCTTAACGACTAGTTCAGATACGCAGTATTTT.

This clonotype came up many times. The chain links TRBV20-1 to TRBJ2-1; D call uncertain. V shed 6 bases and J shed 7 bases, with 10 bases lying between them. Germline V gene lookup returns CDR1 DFQATT and CDR2 SNEGSKA (reference sequence). The CDR3 runs 11 residues. The CDR3 DNA sequence: TGCAGTGCCACCCGGGTTAATGAGCAGTTCTTC. Translated: CSATRVNEQFF.

V usage is TRBV19 and J usage is TRBJ2-5; TRBD2 aligns across 9 bases. The CDR3 length is 14 residues. With V trimmed by 6 bases and J by 2 bases, 4 bases remained unmatched. Per germline, CDR1 LNHDA and CDR2 SQIVND (reference sequence). CDR3 sequence (DNA): TGTGCCAGTAGGTCTAGCGGGGCACAAGAGACCCAGTACTTC. This gives the protein CASRSSGAQETQYF.

About this clonotype: With a much larger clone just one base away, this may be a read error. The chain has TRBV30 and TRBJ2-7; tentatively, D is TRBD1 (5 bases). CDR3 length: 11 residues. V was clipped by 4 bases and J by 7 bases, with 11 bases between them. Germline V gene sequence: CDR1 GTSNPN, CDR2 SVGIG (reference sequence). In nucleotides, the CDR3 is TGTGCCTGGACTCAAGGGGATGAGCAGTACTTC. Its protein product is CAWTQGDEQYF.

This clonotype was counted ten times or more. A much larger clone sits a single nucleotide away, making a read error possible. The chain has TRBV6-2 or TRBV6-3 and TRBJ1-2, with D unresolved. The CDR3 covers 15 residues. Germline CDR1 reads MNHEY; CDR2 reads SVGEGT. The CDR3 sequence is CASSYQRTANYGYAF. In DNA, the CDR3 is TGTGCCAGCAGTTACCAGAGGACGGCTAACTATGGCTACGCCTTC.

This chain links TRBV12-3 or TRBV12-4 with TRBJ2-1; TRBD2 might be the D (6 bases). This CDR3 contains 12 residues. V was cut by 1 base and J by 9 bases, with 7 bases left in between. CDR3 sequence (DNA): TGTGCCAGCAGTTTAGACGGGAGTGAGCAGTTCTTC. It is translated as CASSLDGSEQFF.

This clonotype was detected many times. V gene TRBV5-1 combines with J gene TRBJ1-2; tentative D call: TRBD1 (5 bases). V dropped 2 bases and J dropped 2 bases, with 7 bases sitting between them. The CDR3 spans 13 residues. Germline-derived CDR1 and CDR2 are SGHRS and YFSETQ. CDR3 residues: CASSFEGNYGYTF. CDR3 DNA: TGCGCCAGCAGCTTTGAGGGGAACTATGGCTACACCTTC.

This clonotype was picked up many times. The rearrangement joins TRBV20-1 to TRBJ2-5; 7 nucleotides agree with TRBD2. J gave up 2 bases and V 6 bases, and 12 bases lay outside the gene matches. This CDR3 has 15 residues. Germline V gene sequence: CDR1 DFQATT, CDR2 SNEGSKA (reference sequence). The chain's CDR3 is CSAPGGSSRQETQYF. CDR3 nucleotides: TGCAGTGCGCCGGGAGGATCCTCCAGGCAAGAGACCCAGTACTTC.

This clonotype has at least ten counts. V is TRBV18 and J is TRBJ2-5; possibly TRBD1 or TRBD2 for D (5 bases each). With 3 bases removed from V and 4 bases from J, the gap between germline ends came to 15 bases. Germline V gene data show CDR1 as KGHSH and CDR2 as LQKENI. CDR3 size: 15 residues. CDR3 amino acids: CASSPGTDGRETQYF. The CDR3, as DNA: TGTGCCAGCTCACCGGGGACGGACGGGCGAGAGACCCAGTACTTC.

In its sample, this clonotype was seen many times. The gene calls are TRBV5-1 and TRBJ2-7; 8 nucleotides align to TRBD1. Trimming took 4 bases from V and 11 from J; bases not matched to a gene: 14. The germline CDR1 and CDR2 sequences are SGHRS and YFSETQ. The CDR3 is 14 residues long. CDR3 nucleotides: TGCGCCAGCAGCACCCTTTCCTCCGGGACAGGAAAGTACTTC. Encoded protein: CASSTLSSGTGKYF.

This clonotype was observed at least ten times. V is TRBV5-1 and J is TRBJ1-1; D call uncertain. The CDR3 is 15 amino acids. Germline CDR1 is SGHRS and CDR2 is YFSETQ. The V gene lost 2 bases and the J gene lost 2 bases, with 13 bases spanning the gap. The CDR3 DNA sequence: TGCGCCAGCAGCTTAGGGCCAGAGATTAACACTGAAGCTTTCTTT. It is translated as CASSLGPEINTEAFF.

This clonotype occurred many times. The V call is TRBV9, the J call TRBJ2-3; 13 bases fit TRBD2. Germline CDR1 and CDR2: SGDLS and YYNGEE. The V gene end was trimmed by 4 bases and the J gene end by 4 bases; junction bases not matched to a gene: 6. The CDR3 loop spans 16 amino acids. Here the CDR3 reads CASSFTSGRAADTQYF. In DNA, the CDR3 is TGTGCCAGCAGCTTCACTAGCGGGAGGGCCGCAGATACGCAGTATTTT.

This clonotype was detected many times. The chain is built from TRBV24-1 and TRBJ1-2; TRBD1 matches at 11 bases. V gave up 4 bases and J gave up 8 bases; unmatched junction bases: 8. The CDR3 extends over 15 amino acids. Looked up from germline, CDR1 is KGHDR and CDR2 is SFDVKD. CDR3 protein: CATSDQDRGRDGYTF. The DNA for the CDR3 is TGTGCCACCAGTGACCAGGACAGGGGGCGGGACGGCTACACCTTC.

This clonotype has at least ten counts. This chain links TRBV2 with TRBJ1-1; D remains ambiguous. The germline V gene encodes CDR1 SNHLY and CDR2 FYNNEI. Trimming removed 6 bases at V and 2 bases at J, with 13 bases between. The CDR3 is 14 amino acids. The CDR3, as DNA: TGTGCCAGCAGGGCGGACGGGTTAAACACTGAAGCTTTCTTT. It codes for CASRADGLNTEAFF.

On this clonotype: This clone may be a read error of a much larger clone one base away. The V gene is TRBV7-9, the J gene TRBJ2-3, with D uncertain. Per germline, CDR1 SEHNR and CDR2 FQNEAQ (reference sequence). Trimming took off 5 bases at V and 4 bases at J, with 10 bases between the two ends. The CDR3 is made up of 13 amino acids. The CDR3 region is CASSIQLADTQYF. The CDR3 nucleotides read TGTGCCAGCAGCATCCAGCTCGCAGATACGCAGTATTTT.

This clonotype was observed at least ten times. The genes are TRBV6-6 and TRBJ2-1; D is ambiguous. Trimming removed 2 bases at V and 7 bases at J, with 0 bases between. CDR1 and CDR2 from the germline V gene are MNHNY and SVGAGI (reference sequence). This CDR3 has 10 amino acids. The DNA of the CDR3 is TGTGCCAGCAGTTACAATGAGCAGTTCTTC. Residues: CASSYNEQFF.

In its sample, this clonotype was seen many times. The V gene is TRBV11-2, the J gene TRBJ2-3; tentatively, D is TRBD1 or TRBD2 (5 bases each). Germline V CDR1 and CDR2: SGHAT, FQNNGV. V was shortened by 5 bases and J by 0 bases, with 18 bases between the two germline ends. CDR3 length: 17 residues. CDR3 loop: CASSPLTGATSTDTQYF. For the CDR3, the DNA is TGTGCCAGCAGCCCTTTGACCGGGGCGACTAGCACAGATACGCAGTATTTT.